In its sample, the clone carrying this T cell receptor beta chain was seen many times. Its antigen is not known. The CDR3 runs to 17 residues. Germline V gene lookup returns CDR1 SEHNR and CDR2 FQNEAQ (reference sequence). Trimming pared 2 bases from V and 5 bases from J, leaving 21 bases between. The sample originates from a study of T cells in Graves' hyperthyroidism and ophthalmopathy. Study-wide results and limits: Most thyroid clonotypes with frequency above 0.001 were detected in blood.

There were TCR beta CDR3 regions amplified from RNA transcripts. HTBI primers were the set used in a first-round RT-PCR of the TCR CDR3. TCRdb reprocessed the multiplex PCR reads via MiXCR and lists one record per CDR3 protein. This table has 300,000 to 400,000 distinct CDR3 sequences, about a fifth appearing once. The sequenced material came from blood. The receptor was isolated from a man younger than 35 with Graves' ophthalmopathy. This chain uses TRBV7-9 with TRBJ2-5; a possible D gene is TRBD2 (5 bases). In DNA form, the CDR3 reads TGTGCCAGCAGCTTACTACTGGACTTAAAAGACGGGGAGACCCAGTACTTC. Protein: CASSLLLDLKDGETQYF.